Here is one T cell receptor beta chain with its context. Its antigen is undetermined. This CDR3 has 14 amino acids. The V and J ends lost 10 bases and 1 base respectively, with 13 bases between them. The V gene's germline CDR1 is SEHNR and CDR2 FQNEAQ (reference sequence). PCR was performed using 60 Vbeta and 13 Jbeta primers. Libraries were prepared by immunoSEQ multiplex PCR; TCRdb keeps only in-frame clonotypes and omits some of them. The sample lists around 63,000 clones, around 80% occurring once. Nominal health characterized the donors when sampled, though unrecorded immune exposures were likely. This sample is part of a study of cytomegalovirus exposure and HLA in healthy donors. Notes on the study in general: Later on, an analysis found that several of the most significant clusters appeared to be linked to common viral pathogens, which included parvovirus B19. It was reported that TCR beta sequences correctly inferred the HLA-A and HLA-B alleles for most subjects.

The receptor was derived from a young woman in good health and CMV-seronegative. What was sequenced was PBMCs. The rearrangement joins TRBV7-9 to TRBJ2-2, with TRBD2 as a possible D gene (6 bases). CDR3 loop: CATQTEGNTGELFF. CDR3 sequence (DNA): TGTGCCACCCAGACGGAGGGGAACACCGGGGAGCTGTTTTTT.